The 15 T cell receptor beta chains presented below share a single source sample, sequenced in a study of OX40 agonist ivuxolimab in advanced cancers. Sequenced by immunoSEQ multiplex PCR; TCRdb stores in-frame clones only, minus some. The table shows around 70,000 clones, with about nine tenths occurring only once. Specimen: CD4+ or CD8+ T cells sorted from blood, collected in a trial of the OX40 agonist ivuxolimab. Source of these receptors: an adult with an advanced solid tumor such as melanoma, head and neck, liver or kidney cancer.

The rearrangement joins TRBV5-1 to TRBJ1-4; possible D gene TRBD1, 5 bases. V lost 0 bases and J 7 bases, leaving 13 bases between the germline ends. Germline CDR1 and CDR2: SGHRS and YFSETQ. The CDR3 is made up of 15 amino acids. The CDR3 sequence: CASSLVTGSTEKLFF. The CDR3 region has the DNA TGCGCCAGCAGCTTGGTTACAGGATCAACTGAAAAACTGTTTTTT.

The rearrangement joins TRBV5-1 to TRBJ2-1; 7 nucleotides line up with TRBD2. The V gene end was trimmed by 4 bases and the J gene end by 8 bases; junction bases not matched to a gene: 3. This CDR3 is built from 12 residues. Germline loops: CDR1 SGHRS, CDR2 YFSETQ. This CDR3 is CASSPRGDEQFF. CDR3 bases: TGCGCCAGCAGCCCTCGGGGGGATGAGCAGTTCTTC.

This chain uses TRBV7-9 with TRBJ2-1; 9 bases align to TRBD1. This CDR3 contains 15 residues. Germline CDR1 SEHNR, CDR2 FQNEAQ (reference sequence). V shed 4 bases, J shed 0 bases, and the junction held 1 base outside the gene matches. CDR3 in DNA: TGTGCCAGCAGCTGGGACAGGGACTCCTACAATGAGCAGTTCTTC. It specifies CASSWDRDSYNEQFF.

The chain joins TRBV28 to TRBJ1-6; TRBD1 matches 7 bases. The trim removed 6 bases at V and 7 bases at J, leaving 15 bases unmatched. The CDR3 has 17 residues. CDR1 and CDR2 from the germline V gene are MDHEN and SYDVKM. For the CDR3, the DNA is TGTGCCAGCAGCCTACCTCAGACAGGGACCGGGAATTCACCCCTCCACTTT. Amino acids: CASSLPQTGTGNSPLHF.

With regard to this clone: Other nucleotide sequences in the sample specify the same CDR3. The rearrangement uses TRBV20-1 and TRBJ2-3; no definite D call. The V end was cut by 3 bases, the J end by 2 bases, with 0 bases between. This CDR3 is 10 amino acids long. Germline values: CDR1 DFQATT, CDR2 SNEGSKA (reference sequence). CDR3 residues: CSASTDTQYF. The CDR3 nucleotides are TGCAGTGCTAGCACAGATACGCAGTATTTT.

V is TRBV18 and J is TRBJ2-6; 9 bases are shared with TRBD1. This CDR3 region has 20 residues. The trim removed 4 bases at V and 2 bases at J, leaving 15 bases unmatched. Germline V gene data show CDR1 as KGHSH and CDR2 as LQKENI. CDR3 nucleotide sequence: TGTGCCAGCTCACACTTCCCCCGGGACAGGGAATGGCCTGGGGCCAACGTCCTGACTTTC. Protein sequence: CASSHFPRDREWPGANVLTF.

V usage is TRBV28 and J usage is TRBJ2-1, with TRBD2 matching 9 bases. The V segment lost 2 bases and the J segment 8 bases; nucleotides outside the gene matches: 19. This CDR3 is built from 19 residues. The germline V gene encodes CDR1 MDHEN and CDR2 SYDVKM. CDR3 region: CASSLKLAGPQGRLDEQFF. The CDR3 region has the DNA TGTGCCAGCAGTTTAAAACTAGCGGGCCCCCAGGGTCGGTTGGATGAGCAGTTCTTC.

This chain uses TRBV21-1 with TRBJ2-1; TRBD1 is the table's D call, not checked against the DNA. TRBV21-1 is a pseudogene segment. CDR3 length equals 16 residues. Here the CDR3 reads CAGPSLIWTGSHEQFF. CDR3 DNA: TGTGCCGGACCATCTTTGATCTGGACAGGATCGCATGAGCAGTTCTTC.

This clone was recorded once. The chain is built from TRBV5-6 and TRBJ2-2; the D gene is possibly TRBD2 (6 bases). CDR1 SGHDT and CDR2 YYEEEE come from the germline V gene. The CDR3 runs 16 residues. Trimming cost V 4 bases and J 1 base, with 14 bases left between them. The CDR3: CASSPAWTMNTGELFF. DNA for the CDR3: TGTGCCAGCAGCCCAGCTTGGACTATGAACACCGGGGAGCTGTTTTTT.

The CDR3 here is CASSSPGGGYEQYF. CDR3 DNA: TGCGCCAGCAGCTCCCCAGGGGGAGGGTACGAGCAGTACTTC. The chain joins TRBV5-1 to TRBJ2-7; D is perhaps TRBD1 or TRBD2 (7 bases each). The germline V gene encodes CDR1 SGHRS and CDR2 YFSETQ. The CDR3 runs 14 residues. The ends were cut back, 3 bases at V and 4 bases at J, with 14 bases in the middle.

The V and J genes are TRBV29-1 and TRBJ1-4, with 8 positions matching TRBD1. The J segment lost 8 bases and the V segment lost 6 bases, leaving 11 bases of the junction unmatched. The CDR3 is 14 amino acids. Germline CDR1 and CDR2: SQVTM and ANQGSEA. The CDR3 coding sequence is TGCAGCGTCGACTATGGACAGGGTGGCGAAAAACTGTTTTTT. It encodes CSVDYGQGGEKLFF.

The chain couples TRBV5-1 to TRBJ1-1, with D unresolved. The CDR3 runs to 15 residues. V was shortened by 3 bases and J by 4 bases, with 16 bases between the two germline ends. Germline V lookup: CDR1 SGHRS, CDR2 YFSETQ. The CDR3 nucleotides read TGCGCCAGCAGCTCGGACCCCGGGTTGGCCACTGAAGCTTTCTTT. This translates into CASSSDPGLATEAFF.

CDR3: CASSSAGKKLFF. The DNA for the CDR3 is TGTGCCAGCAGCTCCGCCGGTAAAAAACTGTTTTTT. The chain employs TRBV28 and TRBJ1-4; D gene ambiguous. The CDR3 covers 12 residues. The germline V and J ends were trimmed by 6 bases and 9 bases, with 11 bases remaining between them. Per the germline V gene, CDR1 is MDHEN and CDR2 is SYDVKM.

V and J are TRBV5-8 and TRBJ1-3; D ambiguous. This CDR3 comprises 16 residues. Trimming removed 4 bases at V and 3 bases at J, with 17 bases between. Germline V gives CDR1 SGHTS, CDR2 YDEGEE. The CDR3 here is CASSLELVGYGNTIYF. The CDR3 DNA is TGTGCCAGCAGCCTTGAGCTCGTTGGGTATGGAAACACCATATATTTT.

The rearrangement uses TRBV30 and TRBJ1-6; D is perhaps TRBD1 (6 bases). V was trimmed by 4 bases and J by 9 bases, leaving 13 bases between them. The CDR3 sequence is 13 residues long. CDR1 GTSNPN and CDR2 SVGIG come from the germline V gene (reference sequence). CDR3 protein: CAWMDSGRSPLHF. In DNA, the CDR3 is TGTGCCTGGATGGACAGTGGACGTTCACCCCTCCACTTT.